Below are 28 T cell receptor beta chains sequenced from a single sample in a study of CD8+CD57+ T cells in acquired aplastic anemia. Sequenced patients had shown CD8+CD57+ cell expansion by flow cytometry. TCR beta VDJ and CDR3 profiles were obtained from a genomic DNA template. TCRdb ran MiXCR on the reads and lists one entry per CDR3 protein. Of 150,000 to 200,000 distinct CDR3 sequences detected, over 70% appear once; the ten largest clones hold around 45%. What was sequenced was sorted CD4+, CD8+, or CD8+CD57+ T cells (not recorded which) from PBMCs. These receptors all come from a human donor with aplastic anemia.

This clonotype turned up a few times. The rearrangement joins TRBV19 to TRBJ2-5; D is possibly TRBD1 or TRBD2 (5 bases each). The CDR3 sequence is 15 residues long. Looked up from germline, CDR1 is LNHDA and CDR2 is SQIVND (reference sequence). With 3 bases removed from V and 3 bases from J, the gap between germline ends came to 14 bases. The CDR3 DNA reads TGTGCCAGTAGTATTTGGGACCGAGGCGAAGAGACCCAGTACTTC. It specifies CASSIWDRGEETQYF.

This clonotype was seen many times. This chain's CDR3 is CASSQDSQRAYNEQFF. CDR3 in DNA: TGCGCCAGCAGCCAAGATTCCCAGCGGGCTTACAATGAGCAGTTCTTC. The genes are TRBV4-3 and TRBJ2-1; TRBD2 might be the D (6 bases). V lost 0 bases, J lost 4 bases, and 13 bases lay in between. There are 16 residues in the CDR3. Germline V gene data show CDR1 as LGHNA and CDR2 as YSLEER.

Of note for this clonotype: Mismatch with germline at one junction end may stem from a read error. The rearrangement uses TRBV7-9 and TRBJ2-3, with D perhaps assigned TRBD1 or TRBD2 (6 bases each). This CDR3 is 16 amino acids long. Germline V gene sequence: CDR1 SEHNR, CDR2 FQNEAQ (reference sequence). CDR3 DNA: TGTGCCAGCAGCTCGCTATCCTGGGGGGACACAAATACGCAGTATTTT. The encoded protein is CASSSLSWGDTNTQYF.

The chain is built from TRBV2 and TRBJ2-5; the match to TRBD2 covers 10 bases. CDR1 and CDR2 (germline): SNHLY, FYNNEI. This CDR3 comprises 20 residues. With 5 bases clipped from V and 5 bases from J, the junction kept 23 bases outside the gene matches. CDR3 DNA sequence: TGTGCCAGCAGTATAGCCACAATCGATGAAGGGACTAGCGTGGTGGAGACCCAGTACTTC. Amino acid sequence: CASSIATIDEGTSVVETQYF.

The V gene is TRBV20-1, the J gene TRBJ2-3; D unclear. Trimming pared 5 bases from V and 10 bases from J, leaving 13 bases between. The CDR3 length is 11 residues. Germline lookup yields CDR1 DFQATT and CDR2 SNEGSKA (reference sequence). Here the CDR3 reads CSAQDHWAQYF. The CDR3 region has the DNA TGCAGTGCTCAGGACCACTGGGCGCAGTATTTT.

In DNA, the CDR3 is TGTGCCAGCACCGGACTAGCGGATGGCACCGGGGAGCTGTTTTTT. It translates to CASTGLADGTGELFF. This chain links TRBV5-6 with TRBJ2-2, with 10 nucleotides matching TRBD2. The junction had 6 bases not matched to a gene; V was cut back by 6 bases and J by 4 bases. The germline CDR1 and CDR2 sequences are SGHDT and YYEEEE. The CDR3 contains 15 residues. Full variable domain (missing parts from reference TRBV5-6 and TRBJ2-2): DAGVTQSPTHLIKTRGQQVTLRCSPKSGHDTVSWYQQALGQGPQFIFQYYEEEERQRGNFPDRFSGHQFPNYSSELNVNALLLGDSALYLCASTGLADGTGELFFGEGSRLTVL.

This clonotype showed up just a few times. V usage is TRBV5-6 and J usage is TRBJ2-1, with 8 bases lining up with TRBD2. J lost 14 bases, V lost 4 bases, and 8 bases had no gene match. The CDR3 sequence is 12 residues long. CDR1 is SGHDT, CDR2 YYEEEE, per germline. CDR3 nucleotide sequence: TGTGCCAGCAGCGCCGGCGGGGGGACGGAGTTCTTC. This codes for CASSAGGGTEFF.

The chain combines TRBV15 with TRBJ1-2; tentative D call: TRBD1 (6 bases). V gave up 1 base and J gave up 8 bases, with 26 bases separating them. CDR1 and CDR2 (germline): LNHNV, YYDKDF (reference sequence). The length of the CDR3 is 18 residues. The CDR3 DNA is TGTGCCACCAGCAGAGGGGGGCAGGGGATTACGTCAACTTTGGGCTACACCTTC. Translation gives CATSRGGQGITSTLGYTF.

CDR3 protein: CASSLDRRNEQFF. CDR3 sequence (DNA): TGTGCCAGCAGCTTAGACCGTAGGAATGAGCAGTTCTTC. The chain has TRBV7-3 and TRBJ2-1; the D is unclear. This CDR3 contains 13 residues. The V gene lost 2 bases and the J gene lost 7 bases, with 9 bases spanning the gap. Germline CDR1 is SGHTA and CDR2 is FQGTGA.

The V call is TRBV7-9, the J call TRBJ1-5; tentative D call: TRBD1 (5 bases). V was pared by 5 bases and J by 2 bases, with 19 bases between. The length of the CDR3 is 17 residues. Germline V gene data show CDR1 as SEHNR and CDR2 as FQNEAQ (reference sequence). The CDR3 nucleotides read TGTGCCAGCAGCCCGTTCGGGGCGGGATATGGCAATCAGCCCCAGCATTTT. Its translation: CASSPFGAGYGNQPQHF.

This clonotype is a singleton in its sample. This chain connects TRBV7-9 to TRBJ2-7; D may correspond to TRBD1 or TRBD2 (5 bases each). V was trimmed by 4 bases and J by 2 bases, leaving 18 bases between them. CDR3 size: 16 residues. Germline assignment: CDR1 SEHNR and CDR2 FQNEAQ (reference sequence). CDR3 nucleotides: TGTGCCAGCAGCTGGGACCGGCAAGGATGGCCCTACGAGCAGTACTTC. Its translation: CASSWDRQGWPYEQYF.

This rearrangement joins TRBV7-3 to TRBJ1-5; D gene unclear. Germline-derived CDR1 and CDR2 are SGHTA and FQGTGA. The CDR3 sequence is 11 residues long. Between the trimmed V and J ends, which lost 2 bases and 8 bases, there was a span of 4 bases. CDR3 DNA sequence: TGTGCCAGCAGCTTAGTTAAGCCCCAGCATTTT. As protein: CASSLVKPQHF.

The chain joins TRBV9 to TRBJ2-3; D perhaps matches TRBD1 (5 bases). The germline V and J ends were trimmed by 2 bases and 7 bases, with 14 bases remaining between them. Germline CDR1 is SGDLS and CDR2 is YYNGEE. The CDR3 has 14 residues. The CDR3 spells CASSVGQRFHTQYF. For the CDR3, the DNA is TGTGCCAGCAGCGTGGGGCAGCGTTTCCATACGCAGTATTTT. The full variable domain, its missing parts supplied by reference TRBV9 and TRBJ2-3, is DSGVTQTPKHLITATGQRVTLRCSPRSGDLSVYWYQQSLDQGLQFLIQYYNGEERAKGNILERFSAQQFPDLHSELNLSSLELGDSALYFCASSVGQRFHTQYFGPGTRLTVL.

This clonotype has only one observation. The V gene is TRBV2, the J gene TRBJ1-5; weak D call: TRBD1 (5 bases). Trimming removed 8 bases at V and 3 bases at J, with 14 bases between. CDR1 and CDR2 (germline): SNHLY, FYNNEI. CDR3 size: 14 residues. The CDR3 protein is CASGGDGPNQPQHF. In DNA form, the CDR3 reads TGTGCCAGCGGAGGGGACGGACCCAATCAGCCCCAGCATTTT.

The CDR3 coding sequence is TGTGCCATCAGTCGGACAGAAAGTTCCTACAATGAGCAGTTCTTC. Amino acids: CAISRTESSYNEQFF. The V call is TRBV10-3, the J call TRBJ2-1; possibly TRBD1 for D (6 bases). Looked up from germline, CDR1 is ENHRY and CDR2 is SYGVKD. Trimming pared 5 bases from V and 1 base from J, leaving 12 bases between. This CDR3 spans 15 amino acids.

This chain connects TRBV12-3 or TRBV12-4 to TRBJ2-1; 8 bases are a match to TRBD1. Trimming removed 8 bases from V and 8 bases from J; junction bases left unmatched: 11. The CDR3 contains 14 residues. CDR3 amino acids: CASSSGGLLYEQFF. CDR3 nucleotide sequence: TGTGCCAGCTCCTCAGGGGGCTTGTTGTATGAGCAGTTCTTC.

The chain couples TRBV7-6 to TRBJ1-2, with D possibly TRBD1 on 5 matching bases. The length of the CDR3 is 14 residues. The V end lost 4 bases, the J end lost 5 bases, and 14 bases lay between the germline ends. Germline values: CDR1 SGHVS, CDR2 FNYEAQ. This CDR3 reads CASSSTQGGYGYTF. The CDR3 DNA follows: TGTGCCAGCAGCTCCACCCAGGGCGGGTATGGCTACACCTTC.

On this clonotype itself: At one end the junction does not follow the germline gene, possibly because of a read error. The J gene is TRBJ2-7, the V gene TRBV7-3; 7 bases fit TRBD1. The CDR3 length is 15 residues. Looked up from germline, CDR1 is SGHTA and CDR2 is FQGTGA. The CDR3 spells CTSSLVVGTVNEQYF. The CDR3 bases are TGTACCAGCAGCTTAGTTGTTGGGACAGTCAACGAGCAGTACTTC.

The chain has TRBV6-5 and TRBJ2-7, with D perhaps being TRBD1 or TRBD2 (5 bases each). The V end lost 4 bases, the J end lost 2 bases, and 12 bases lay between the germline ends. Germline CDR1 and CDR2: MNHEY and SVGAGI. This CDR3 spans 14 amino acids. In DNA form, the CDR3 reads TGTGCCAGCAGTTTTGGGGGTAACACCTACGAGCAGTACTTC. Translating gives CASSFGGNTYEQYF.

The rearrangement uses TRBV10-2 and TRBJ2-7; weak D call: TRBD2 (7 bases). V was shortened by 6 bases and J by 7 bases, with 19 bases between the two germline ends. This CDR3 has 14 amino acids. Germline V CDR1 and CDR2: WSHSY, SAAADI. CDR3 nucleotides: TGCGCCAGCAGGAGGGGGGGAACTACGAGTGAGCAGTACTTC. Translated, it gives CASRRGGTTSEQYF.

To note about this clonotype: Since the CDR3 does not end with the conserved phenylalanine or tryptophan, this likely comes from a read error. The chain recombines TRBV9 with TRBJ1-5; D gene uncertain. The CDR3 totals 12 residues. V was shortened by 3 bases and J by 6 bases, with 7 bases between the two germline ends. CDR1 is SGDLS, CDR2 YYNGEE, per germline. The CDR3 here is CASSGLSQPQHL. DNA for the CDR3: TGTGCCAGCAGCGGACTGAGTCAGCCCCAGCATCTT.

This clonotype was counted between two and nine times. V and J are TRBV25-1 and TRBJ2-1; D could derive from TRBD1 or TRBD2 (5 bases each). With 2 bases removed from V and 6 bases from J, the gap between germline ends came to 17 bases. The CDR3 covers 16 residues. Germline V lookup: CDR1 MGHDK, CDR2 SYGVNS. CDR3 coding DNA: TGTGCCAGCAGTGAAACCGGGACCCTTACCCGCAATGAGCAGTTCTTC. It encodes CASSETGTLTRNEQFF.

This clonotype was detected once. The chain has TRBV9 and TRBJ1-2; 8 bases agree with TRBD1. The CDR3 consists of 15 residues. Trimming cost V 4 bases and J 4 bases; bases outside gene matches: 9. Germline values: CDR1 SGDLS, CDR2 YYNGEE. Written as DNA, the CDR3 is TGTGCCAGCAGCCCAAGGACAGGGACGAGCTATGGCTACACCTTC. Translating gives CASSPRTGTSYGYTF. The variable domain in full, completed from reference TRBV9 and TRBJ1-2, reads DSGVTQTPKHLITATGQRVTLRCSPRSGDLSVYWYQQSLDQGLQFLIQYYNGEERAKGNILERFSAQQFPDLHSELNLSSLELGDSALYFCASSPRTGTSYGYTFGSGTRLTVV.

The rearrangement links TRBV27 to TRBJ1-4, with 8 positions matching TRBD1. The CDR3 contains 14 residues. Germline trimming cut 5 bases from V and 8 bases from J; bases unmatched to any gene: 7. In germline, CDR1 is MNHEY, CDR2 SMNVEV (reference sequence). CDR3 protein: CASSTRGREEKLFF. The CDR3 nucleotides are TGTGCCAGCAGTACCAGGGGGCGCGAGGAAAAACTGTTTTTT.

This clonotype appeared a few times. Being one base from a much bigger clone, this may be a read error. The final CDR3 position lacks the conserved phenylalanine or tryptophan, pointing to a likely read error. J is TRBJ2-7 and V is TRBV2; 10 bases are a match to TRBD1. This CDR3 contains 14 residues. Germline values: CDR1 SNHLY, CDR2 FYNNEI. The CDR3 nucleotides are TGCAGTGCTAGAGAGCTAGGACAGGGGGTCGAGCAGTACCTC. Amino acid sequence: CSARELGQGVEQYL.

The gene calls are TRBV19 and TRBJ2-2, with 10 bases aligning to TRBD2. The V gene's germline CDR1 is LNHDA and CDR2 SQIVND (reference sequence). This CDR3 has 18 residues. Trimming at V came to 5 bases and at J to 2 bases, leaving 11 bases not matched to a gene. The CDR3 DNA sequence: TGTGCCAGTAGTCCAAGCGGGAGGGCCTATATCAACACCGGGGAGCTGTTTTTT. This translates into CASSPSGRAYINTGELFF.

The table lists this clonotype with a few counts. The chain links TRBV10-3 to TRBJ2-5; tentative D call: TRBD2 (6 bases). The V and J ends lost 6 bases and 1 base respectively, with 9 bases between them. The CDR3 is 13 amino acids. CDR1 and CDR2 from the germline V gene are ENHRY and SYGVKD. The CDR3 DNA sequence: TGTGCCATCAGGGAGGGAACCCAAGAGACCCAGTACTTC. Its protein product is CAIREGTQETQYF.

The chain uses TRBV10-3 and TRBJ1-4; D is ambiguous. Trimming stripped 9 bases from V and 7 bases from J, with 15 bases between. Germline lookup yields CDR1 ENHRY and CDR2 SYGVKD. The CDR3 loop spans 13 amino acids. CDR3 sequence reads: CAIKAGNSEKLFF. The DNA for the CDR3 is TGTGCCATAAAAGCGGGGAATAGTGAAAAACTGTTTTTT.